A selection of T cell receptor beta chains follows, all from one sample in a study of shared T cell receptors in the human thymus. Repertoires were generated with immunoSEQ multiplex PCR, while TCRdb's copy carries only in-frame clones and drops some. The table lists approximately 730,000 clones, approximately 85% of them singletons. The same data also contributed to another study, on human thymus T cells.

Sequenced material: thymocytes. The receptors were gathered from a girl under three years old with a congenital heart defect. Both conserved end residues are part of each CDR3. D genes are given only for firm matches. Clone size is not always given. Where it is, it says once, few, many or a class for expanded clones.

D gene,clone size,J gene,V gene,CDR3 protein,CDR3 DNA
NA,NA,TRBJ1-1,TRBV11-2,CASSSDWNEPTEAFF,TGTGCCAGCAGCTCTGACTGGAACGAACCCACTGAAGCTTTCTTT
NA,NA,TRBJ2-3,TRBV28,CASSHRQWWADTQYF,TGTGCCAGCAGCCACCGACAGTGGTGGGCAGATACGCAGTATTTT
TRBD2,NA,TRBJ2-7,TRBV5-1,CASSLGGGQSYEQYF,TGCGCCAGCAGCTTGGGCGGGGGGCAGTCCTACGAGCAGTACTTC
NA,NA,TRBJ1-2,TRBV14,CASSQERAGVKERYGYTF,TGTGCCAGCAGCCAAGAACGGGCAGGGGTTAAAGAGCGATATGGCTACACCTTC
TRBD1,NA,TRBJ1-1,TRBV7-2,CASRTYEGGEVDTEAFF,TGTGCCAGCAGAACATACGAAGGGGGCGAAGTGGACACTGAAGCTTTCTTT
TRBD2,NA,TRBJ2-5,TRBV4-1,CASSQSPVPSGGKQETQYF,TGCGCCAGCAGCCAATCCCCGGTTCCGAGCGGGGGGAAACAAGAGACCCAGTACTTC
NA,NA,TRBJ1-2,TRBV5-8,CASHQGRGGYTF,TGTGCCAGCCACCAGGGGCGAGGTGGCTACACCTTC
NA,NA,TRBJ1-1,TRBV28,CASSWRGFTEAFF,TGTGCCAGCAGCTGGAGGGGATTCACTGAAGCTTTCTTT
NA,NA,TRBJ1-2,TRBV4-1,CASSQNYARHSLTGRYGYTF,TGCGCCAGCAGCCAGAATTATGCAAGACATTCACTCACAGGCCGCTATGGCTACACCTTC
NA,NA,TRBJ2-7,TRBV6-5,CASSYLRQDSSYEQYF,TGTGCCAGCAGTTACTTACGACAGGATAGCTCCTACGAGCAGTACTTC
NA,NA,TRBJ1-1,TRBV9,CASSVVGERTVNTEAFF,TGTGCCAGCAGCGTAGTAGGAGAAAGGACAGTGAACACTGAAGCTTTCTTT
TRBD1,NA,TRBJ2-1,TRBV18,CASSPGTGNSNEQFF,TGTGCCAGCTCACCAGGGACAGGGAATAGCAATGAGCAGTTCTTC
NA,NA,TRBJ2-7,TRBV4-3,CASSQVTGTGPYEQYF,TGCGCCAGCAGCCAAGTTACAGGGACGGGACCATACGAGCAGTACTTC
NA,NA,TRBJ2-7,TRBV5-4,CASSPPRGRFYYEQYF,TGTGCCAGCAGCCCTCCGCGGGGGCGTTTCTACTACGAGCAGTACTTC
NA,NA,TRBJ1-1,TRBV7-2,CASLLRYTEAFF,TGTGCCAGCCTCCTACGATACACTGAAGCTTTCTTT
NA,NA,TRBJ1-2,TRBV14,CASSHLYGSGYTF,TGTGCCAGCAGCCATCTGTACGGGTCGGGCTACACCTTC
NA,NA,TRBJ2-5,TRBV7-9,CASRAPRETQYF,TGTGCCAGCAGAGCACCCCGAGAGACCCAGTACTTC
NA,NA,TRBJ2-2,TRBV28,CASSCQSGGTGELFF,TGTGCCAGCAGCTGCCAGTCAGGAGGAACCGGGGAGCTGTTTTTT
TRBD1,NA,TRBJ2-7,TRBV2,CASRRGLGYESYEQYF,TGTGCCAGCAGGAGGGGGCTTGGTTACGAGTCCTACGAGCAGTACTTC
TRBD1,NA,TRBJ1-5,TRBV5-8,CASSFLKGTGLNQPQHF,TGTGCCAGCAGCTTCTTAAAAGGGACAGGCCTAAATCAGCCCCAGCATTTT
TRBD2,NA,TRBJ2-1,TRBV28,CASSHPSGTYNEQFF,TGTGCCAGCAGTCACCCTAGCGGGACATACAATGAGCAGTTCTTC
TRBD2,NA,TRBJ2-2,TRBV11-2,CASSPVAGDRNTGELFF,TGTGCCAGCAGCCCAGTAGCGGGGGATCGTAACACCGGGGAGCTGTTTTTT
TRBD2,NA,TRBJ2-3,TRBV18,CASSPWASGVSTDTQYF,TGTGCCAGCTCACCATGGGCTAGCGGGGTTAGCACAGATACGCAGTATTTT
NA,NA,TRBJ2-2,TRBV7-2,CASSLPFRTTYNTGELFF,TGTGCCAGCAGCTTACCGTTTCGGACTACCTATAACACCGGGGAGCTGTTTTTT
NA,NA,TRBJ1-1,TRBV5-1,CASSPQGPQSNGTEAFF,TGCGCCAGCAGCCCCCAGGGGCCCCAGTCTAATGGCACTGAAGCTTTCTTT
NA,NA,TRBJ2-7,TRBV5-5,CASSLARGRDEQYF,TGTGCCAGCAGCTTGGCCAGGGGACGTGACGAGCAGTACTTC
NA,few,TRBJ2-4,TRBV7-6,CASSLRPSTGHLIKNIQYF,TGTGCCAGCAGCTTACGCCCGTCAACGGGACACCTAATCAAAAACATTCAGTACTTC
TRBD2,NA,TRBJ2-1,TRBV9,CASSGFFLAGDNEQFF,TGTGCCAGCAGCGGTTTCTTTCTAGCGGGGGACAATGAGCAGTTCTTC
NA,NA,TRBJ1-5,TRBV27,CASSQATDSLSNQPQHF,TGTGCCAGCAGCCAGGCAACGGACAGCCTGAGCAATCAGCCCCAGCATTTT
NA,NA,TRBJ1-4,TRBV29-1,CSVGMGATNEKLFF,TGCAGCGTCGGGATGGGAGCAACTAATGAAAAACTGTTTTTT
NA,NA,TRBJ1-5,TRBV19,CASSRRGGQPQHF,TGTGCCAGTAGTCGAAGGGGAGGTCAGCCCCAGCATTTT
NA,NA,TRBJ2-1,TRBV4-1,CASSPLGAGEYNEQFF,TGCGCCAGCAGCCCATTGGGGGCGGGGGAATACAATGAGCAGTTCTTC
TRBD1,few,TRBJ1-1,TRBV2,CASSQGGQGETEAFF,TGTGCCAGCTCTCAGGGCGGACAGGGGGAAACTGAAGCTTTCTTT
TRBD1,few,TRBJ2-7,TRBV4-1,CASSQDSTGDEQYF,TGCGCCAGCAGCCAAGACTCGACAGGGGACGAGCAGTACTTC
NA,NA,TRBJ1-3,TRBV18,CASSPAAGAGNTIYF,TGTGCCAGCTCACCTGCGGCAGGGGCTGGAAACACCATATATTTT
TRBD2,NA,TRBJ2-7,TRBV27,CASGIPGLAGEQYF,TGTGCCAGCGGGATCCCGGGACTAGCTGGTGAGCAGTACTTC
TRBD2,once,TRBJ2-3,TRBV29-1,CSDRGTSGTDTQYF,TGCAGCGACCGCGGCACTAGCGGAACAGATACGCAGTATTTT
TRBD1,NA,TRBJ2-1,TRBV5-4,CASSPSEDRSYNEQFF,TGTGCCAGCAGCCCCTCGGAGGACAGGTCTTACAATGAGCAGTTCTTC
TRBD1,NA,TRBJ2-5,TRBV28,CASGRGPQETQYF,TGTGCCAGCGGCAGGGGGCCCCAAGAGACCCAGTACTTC
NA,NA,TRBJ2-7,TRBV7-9,CASSLVGSHYEQYF,TGTGCCAGCAGCTTAGTCGGGTCTCACTACGAGCAGTACTTC
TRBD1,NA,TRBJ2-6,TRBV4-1,CASSQLPTGGLFGANVLTF,TGCGCCAGCAGCCAATTACCAACAGGGGGTTTGTTTGGGGCCAACGTCCTGACTTTC
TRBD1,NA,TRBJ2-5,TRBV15,CATSSRQDRDSRQETQYF,TGTGCCACCAGCAGTCGTCAAGACAGGGACAGCCGACAAGAGACCCAGTACTTC
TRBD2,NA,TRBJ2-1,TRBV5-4,CASRLGGGGSYNEQFF,TGTGCCAGCAGACTCGGTGGGGGGGGCTCCTACAATGAGCAGTTCTTC
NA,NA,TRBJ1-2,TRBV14,CASSQGQGLGNGYTF,TGTGCCAGCAGCCAAGGCCAGGGCCTGGGTAATGGCTACACCTTC